This passage covers 22 T cell receptor beta chains from one sample sequenced in a study of breast tumors, draining lymph nodes, adjacent tissues. One entry per CDR3 protein, called by TCRdb with MiXCR from the multiplex PCR reads. The sample records nearly 110,000 distinct CDR3 sequences, less than 40% being singletons. Axillary draining lymph nodes of breast cancer patients supplied the node samples. Sequenced material: axillary lymph node tissue. These receptors originate from a female donor with breast cancer. Some clones in this sample may be carry-over from other donors' samples.

This clonotype was counted ten times or more. The genes are TRBV11-2 and TRBJ2-1; the match to TRBD2 covers 12 bases. The V segment lost 4 bases and the J segment 7 bases; nucleotides outside the gene matches: 5. CDR3 length: 15 amino acids. The germline V gene has CDR1 SGHAT and CDR2 FQNNGV. The CDR3 sequence: CASSSLAGGWNEQFF. Here the CDR3 DNA reads TGTGCCAGCAGCTCCCTAGCGGGAGGGTGGAATGAGCAGTTCTTC.

This chain links TRBV11-2 with TRBJ1-1; D not certain. V dropped 0 bases and J dropped 5 bases, with 7 bases sitting between them. This CDR3 has 13 residues. The germline gives CDR1 SGHAT, CDR2 FQNNGV. CDR3 in amino acids: CASSLELFTEAFF. The CDR3, as DNA: TGTGCCAGCAGCTTAGAATTATTTACTGAAGCTTTCTTT.

This clonotype was found many times. The chain carries TRBV6-5 and TRBJ2-7; 12 nucleotides agree with TRBD2. The V segment lost 7 bases and the J segment 1 base; nucleotides outside the gene matches: 5. Germline-derived CDR1 and CDR2 are MNHEY and SVGAGI. The CDR3 consists of 15 residues. The CDR3 nucleotides are TGTGCCAGCAAGGCCGGACTAGCGGGGTCCTACGAGCAGTACTTC. Protein product: CASKAGLAGSYEQYF.

At least ten counts were recorded for this clonotype. This sequence joins TRBV5-6 and TRBJ2-1; TRBD2 might be the D (7 bases). The CDR3 has 18 amino acids. Trimming removed 3 bases at V and 0 bases at J, with 19 bases between. Germline-derived CDR1 and CDR2 are SGHDT and YYEEEE. CDR3 coding DNA: TGTGCCAGCAGCTCCTATAGGGGGGGATTAAGCTCCTACAATGAGCAGTTCTTC. This sequence encodes CASSSYRGGLSSYNEQFF.

On this clonotype: One junction end disagrees with the germline gene, perhaps due to a read error. The rearrangement links TRBV7-2 to TRBJ1-2; D might be TRBD1 (6 bases). The V gene's germline CDR1 is SGHTA and CDR2 FQGNSA. CDR3 length: 15 amino acids. The CDR3 DNA sequence: TGTGCCAGCAGCATGCCCTACAGGGTTTACTATGGCTACCCCTTC. Its translation is CASSMPYRVYYGYPF.

This clonotype came up many times. The chain couples TRBV7-3 to TRBJ2-6, with 12 positions matching TRBD1. CDR1 is SGHTA, CDR2 FQGTGA, per germline. The CDR3 loop spans 18 amino acids. Trimming at V came to 2 bases and at J to 4 bases, leaving 6 bases not matched to a gene. CDR3 DNA: TGTGCCAGCAGCTTACTGGGACAGGGGGCGTCGGGGGCCAACGTCCTGACTTTC. Its translation: CASSLLGQGASGANVLTF.

On this clonotype: At one end, the junction sequence differs from germline, possibly due to a read error. The CDR3 DNA follows: TGTGCCAGCAGATTAAGGGACAGGGGGACCCAGTACTTC. Its protein product is CASRLRDRGTQYF. The V gene is TRBV7-3, the J gene TRBJ2-5; 10 bases match TRBD1. The CDR3 sequence is 13 residues long. CDR1 SGHTA and CDR2 FQGTGA come from the germline V gene.

This clonotype appeared a few times. The rearrangement joins TRBV28 to TRBJ1-1, with D perhaps matching TRBD1 (5 bases). The CDR3 runs 15 residues. V lost 6 bases to trimming and J lost 5 bases, with 19 bases between them. The V gene's germline CDR1 is MDHEN and CDR2 SYDVKM. CDR3 sequence (DNA): TGTGCCAGCAGCCCCAATCAGGGAGGAACTACTGAAGCTTTCTTT. It translates to CASSPNQGGTTEAFF. Complete variable domain (other parts from reference TRBV28 and TRBJ1-1): DVKVTQSSRYLVKRTGEKVFLECVQDMDHENMFWYRQDPGLGLRLIYFSYDVKMKEKGDIPEGYSVSREKKERFSLILESASTNQTSMYLCASSPNQGGTTEAFFGQGTRLTVV.

This clonotype showed up many times. This chain uses TRBV12-3 or TRBV12-4 with TRBJ2-6; D not resolved. The CDR3 runs to 17 residues. V lost 9 bases and J lost 0, with 18 bases in between. CDR3 DNA: TGTGCCAGACTGCAGGTAGACCCCACCTCTGGGGCCAACGTCCTGACTTTC. Translated: CARLQVDPTSGANVLTF.

Concerning this clonotype itself: The junction shows a germline mismatch at one end, possibly a read error. The chain has TRBV10-2 and TRBJ2-6; tentatively, D is TRBD1 or TRBD2 (6 bases each). Germline loops: CDR1 WSHSY, CDR2 SAAADI. The CDR3 consists of 15 residues. The CDR3 sequence is CASSEAGSGADVLTF. CDR3 DNA: TGCGCCAGCAGTGAGGCCGGCTCGGGGGCCGACGTCCTGACTTTC.

This clonotype was detected ten times or more. The chain has TRBV5-6 and TRBJ2-7, with 7 bases lining up with TRBD1. After removal of 0 bases from V and 3 bases from J, the junction contained 12 bases not matched to a gene. Germline V CDR1 and CDR2: SGHDT, YYEEEE. This CDR3 is 17 amino acids long. CDR3 bases: TGTGCCAGCAGCTTGGGGGCCTTCGGGACAGCCATCTACGAGCAGTACTTC. Amino acids: CASSLGAFGTAIYEQYF. The complete variable domain, with remaining parts taken from reference TRBV5-6 and TRBJ2-7, reads DAGVTQSPTHLIKTRGQQVTLRCSPKSGHDTVSWYQQALGQGPQFIFQYYEEEERQRGNFPDRFSGHQFPNYSSELNVNALLLGDSALYLCASSLGAFGTAIYEQYFGPGTRLTVT.

This clonotype was found a few times. This chain links TRBV9 with TRBJ2-5; 7 positions agree with TRBD2. This CDR3 has 12 amino acids. V dropped 0 bases and J dropped 7; count of bases not matched to a gene: 0. Germline CDR1 is SGDLS and CDR2 is YYNGEE. The CDR3 DNA reads as TGTGCCAGCAGCGTAGAGCGGGGGACCCAGTACTTC. Translated, it gives CASSVERGTQYF.

The table lists this clonotype with a few counts. No conserved phenylalanine or tryptophan ends this CDR3, so it is likely a read error. The V call is TRBV9, the J call TRBJ2-5; D remains unclear. This CDR3 comprises 13 residues. CDR1 and CDR2 (germline): SGDLS, YYNGEE. With 2 bases removed from V and 5 bases from J, the gap between germline ends came to 10 bases. The CDR3 DNA reads as TGTGCCAGCAGCGTGAGTAGCCGGGAGACCCAGTACCCC. It codes for CASSVSSRETQYP.

In its sample, this clonotype was seen many times. This chain connects TRBV19 to TRBJ1-2; no clear D gene. Germline V gene sequence: CDR1 LNHDA, CDR2 SQIVND (reference sequence). The length of the CDR3 is 15 residues. The V and J ends lost 3 bases and 5 bases respectively, with 16 bases between them. The CDR3 sequence: CASSISGTRPYGYTF. CDR3 in DNA: TGTGCCAGTAGTATCTCGGGAACCCGCCCTTATGGCTACACCTTC.

This chain links TRBV12-3 or TRBV12-4 with TRBJ2-5, with D tentatively TRBD2 (5 bases). There are 15 residues in the CDR3. With 5 bases removed from V and 5 bases from J, the gap between germline ends came to 18 bases. The CDR3 coding sequence is TGTGCCAGCAGTGACACAGCGGATCATAATGAGACCCAGTACTTC. Protein sequence: CASSDTADHNETQYF.

The rearrangement links TRBV5-4 to TRBJ1-1; 7 positions agree with TRBD1. CDR1 and CDR2 from the germline V gene are SGHNT and YYREEE (reference sequence). V was pared by 2 bases and J by 7 bases, with 8 bases of the junction left unmatched. The length of the CDR3 is 14 residues. This CDR3 reads CASSFKGAGYEAFF. The CDR3, as DNA: TGTGCCAGCAGCTTTAAGGGGGCCGGGTATGAAGCTTTCTTT.

Ten or more counts support this clonotype. This chain uses TRBV9 with TRBJ2-7; 7 bases are shared with TRBD2. There are 14 residues in the CDR3. The V segment lost 0 bases and the J segment 6 bases; nucleotides outside the gene matches: 6. Germline V gives CDR1 SGDLS, CDR2 YYNGEE. CDR3 nucleotide sequence: TGTGCCAGCAGCGTAGCGACGGGAGGAGGCGAGCAGTACTTC. This gives the protein CASSVATGGGEQYF.

Only a few counts were recorded for this clonotype. The genes are TRBV6-6 and TRBJ2-4; no firm D call. Germline loops: CDR1 MNHNY, CDR2 SVGAGI (reference sequence). Trimming cost V 5 bases and J 0 bases, with 11 bases left between them. This CDR3 region has 15 residues. This chain's CDR3 is CASSHPMSAKNIQYF. As DNA, the CDR3 is TGTGCCAGCAGTCACCCCATGTCAGCCAAAAACATTCAGTACTTC.

This rearrangement joins TRBV5-1 to TRBJ2-2; TRBD1 agrees at 12 bases. CDR1 SGHRS and CDR2 YFSETQ come from the germline V gene. Trimming took 0 bases from V and 17 from J; bases not matched to a gene: 17. The length of the CDR3 is 17 residues. The chain's CDR3 is CASSLETKPSGTGGVFF. CDR3 sequence (DNA): TGCGCCAGCAGCTTGGAAACGAAACCCTCCGGGACAGGGGGCGTCTTTTTT.

This rearrangement joins TRBV20-1 to TRBJ2-7, with D maybe TRBD1 (6 bases). CDR1 is DFQATT, CDR2 SNEGSKA, per germline (reference sequence). V was cut by 3 bases and J by 6 bases, with 18 bases left in between. The CDR3 sequence is 14 residues long. Here the CDR3 reads CSASSRGVDGEQYF. CDR3 nucleotides: TGCAGTGCTAGTAGCAGGGGTGTTGATGGCGAGCAGTACTTC.

This clonotype has ten or more counts. The rearrangement uses TRBV7-9 and TRBJ2-5; 8 positions agree with TRBD2. The CDR3 length is 16 residues. V shed 3 bases, J shed 4 bases, and the junction held 10 bases outside the gene matches. Germline V gives CDR1 SEHNR, CDR2 FQNEAQ (reference sequence). In DNA, the CDR3 is TGTGCCAGCAGCTTTCGAGCGGGGGAGAGTGGAGAGACCCAGTACTTC. Translated: CASSFRAGESGETQYF.

This clonotype was counted many times. The CDR3 loop is CASSAKHLGQPQHF. The CDR3 coding sequence is TGTGCCAGCAGTGCAAAACACCTAGGGCAGCCCCAGCATTTT. The gene calls are TRBV6-1 and TRBJ1-5; D is undetermined. The CDR3 has 14 amino acids. V was pared by 4 bases and J by 7 bases, with 14 bases between. Germline assignment: CDR1 MNHNS and CDR2 SASEGT.